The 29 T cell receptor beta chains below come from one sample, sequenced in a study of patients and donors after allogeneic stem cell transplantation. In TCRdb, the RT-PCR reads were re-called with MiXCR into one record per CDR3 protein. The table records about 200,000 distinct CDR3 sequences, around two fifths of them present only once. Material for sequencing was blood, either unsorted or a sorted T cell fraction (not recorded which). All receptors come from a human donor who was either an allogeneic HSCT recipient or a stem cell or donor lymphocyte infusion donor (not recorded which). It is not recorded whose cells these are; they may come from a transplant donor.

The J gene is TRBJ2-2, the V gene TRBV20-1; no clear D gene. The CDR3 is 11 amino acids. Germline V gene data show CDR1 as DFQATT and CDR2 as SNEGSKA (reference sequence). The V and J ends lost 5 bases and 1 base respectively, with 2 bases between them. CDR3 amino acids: CSALNTGELFF. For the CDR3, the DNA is TGCAGTGCTTTGAACACCGGGGAGCTGTTTTTT.

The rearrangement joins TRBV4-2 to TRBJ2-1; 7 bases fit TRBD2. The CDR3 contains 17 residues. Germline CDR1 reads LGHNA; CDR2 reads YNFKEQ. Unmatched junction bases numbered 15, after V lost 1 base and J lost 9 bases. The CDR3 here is CASSQGPDGLVTGEQFF. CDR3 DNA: TGTGCCAGCAGCCAAGGCCCCGACGGACTAGTGACGGGTGAGCAGTTCTTC.

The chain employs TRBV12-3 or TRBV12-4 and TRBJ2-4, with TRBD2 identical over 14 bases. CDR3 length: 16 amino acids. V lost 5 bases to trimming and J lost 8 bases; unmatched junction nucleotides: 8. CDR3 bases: TGTGCCAGCAGTCCACCACAGGGACTAGCGGGAGACATTCAGTACTTC. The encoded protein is CASSPPQGLAGDIQYF.

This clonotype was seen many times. The CDR3 nucleotides read TGCGCCAGCAGCCAAGGGGAGGAGTCCGCCCAATTCTATGGCTACACCTTC. It codes for CASSQGEESAQFYGYTF. The V and J genes are TRBV4-1 and TRBJ1-2; no firm D call. Germline CDR1 is MGHRA and CDR2 is YSYEKL. CDR3 length equals 17 residues. V lost 1 base and J lost 4, with 19 bases in between.

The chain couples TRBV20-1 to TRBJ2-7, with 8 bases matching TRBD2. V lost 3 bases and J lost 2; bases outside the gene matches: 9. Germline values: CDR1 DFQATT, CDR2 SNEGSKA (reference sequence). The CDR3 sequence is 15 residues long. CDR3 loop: CSASGGLAGTYEQYF. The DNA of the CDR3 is TGCAGTGCTAGTGGGGGGCTAGCGGGTACCTACGAGCAGTACTTC.

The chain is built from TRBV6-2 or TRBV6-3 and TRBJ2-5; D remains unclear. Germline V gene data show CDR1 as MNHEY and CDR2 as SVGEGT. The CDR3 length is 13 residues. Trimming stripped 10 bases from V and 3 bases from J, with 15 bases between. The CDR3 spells CATIPNREETQYF. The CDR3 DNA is TGTGCCACCATCCCGAATAGGGAAGAGACCCAGTACTTC.

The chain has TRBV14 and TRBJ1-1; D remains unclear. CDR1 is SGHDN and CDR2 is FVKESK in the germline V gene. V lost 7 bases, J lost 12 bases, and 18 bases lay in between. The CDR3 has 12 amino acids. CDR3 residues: CASKGSPSASFF. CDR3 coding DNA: TGTGCCAGCAAAGGCAGTCCGTCAGCCTCTTTCTTT.

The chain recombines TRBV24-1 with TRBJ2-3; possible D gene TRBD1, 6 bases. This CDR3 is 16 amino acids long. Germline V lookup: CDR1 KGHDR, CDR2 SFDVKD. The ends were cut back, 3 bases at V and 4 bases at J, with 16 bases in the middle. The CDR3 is CATSDGVQGRADTQYF. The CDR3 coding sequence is TGTGCCACCAGTGATGGTGTACAGGGTAGGGCAGATACGCAGTATTTT.

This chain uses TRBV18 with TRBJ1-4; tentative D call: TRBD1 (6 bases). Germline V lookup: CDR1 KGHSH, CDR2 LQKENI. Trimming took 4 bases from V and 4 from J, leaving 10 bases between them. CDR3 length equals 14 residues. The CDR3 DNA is TGTGCCAGCTCACGCAGACAGGATAATGAAAAACTGTTTTTT. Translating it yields CASSRRQDNEKLFF.

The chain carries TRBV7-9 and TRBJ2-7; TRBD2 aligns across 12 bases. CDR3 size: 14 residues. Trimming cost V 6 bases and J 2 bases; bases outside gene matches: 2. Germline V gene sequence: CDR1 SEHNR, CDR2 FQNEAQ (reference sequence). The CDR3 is CASSPSGRAYEQYF. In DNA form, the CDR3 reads TGTGCCAGCAGTCCTAGCGGGAGGGCCTACGAGCAGTACTTC.

CDR3 sequence: CASSQDAGSGSSTDTQYF. In nucleotides, the CDR3 is TGCGCCAGCAGCCAAGATGCGGGCAGCGGGAGTAGTACAGATACGCAGTATTTT. This chain links TRBV4-3 with TRBJ2-3; 8 positions match TRBD2. The CDR3 has 18 residues. Trimming took 0 bases from V and 3 from J; bases not matched to a gene: 11. Germline lookup yields CDR1 LGHNA and CDR2 YSLEER.

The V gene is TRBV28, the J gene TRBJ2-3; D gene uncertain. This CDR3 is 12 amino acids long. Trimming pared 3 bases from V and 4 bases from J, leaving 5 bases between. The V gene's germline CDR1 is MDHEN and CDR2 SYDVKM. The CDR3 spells CASSLAADTQYF. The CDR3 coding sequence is TGTGCCAGCAGTTTGGCGGCAGATACGCAGTATTTT.

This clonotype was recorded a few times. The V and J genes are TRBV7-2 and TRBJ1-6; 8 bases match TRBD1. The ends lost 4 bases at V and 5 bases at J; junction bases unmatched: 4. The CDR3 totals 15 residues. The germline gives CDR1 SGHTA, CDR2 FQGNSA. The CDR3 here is CASSSDRGNNSPLHF. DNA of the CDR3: TGTGCCAGCAGCTCCGACAGGGGAAATAATTCACCCCTCCACTTT.

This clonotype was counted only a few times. The CDR3 reads CASTQGGKGDEPQHF. DNA for the CDR3: TGTGCCAGCACCCAAGGCGGTAAAGGGGACGAGCCCCAGCATTTT. The chain recombines TRBV9 with TRBJ1-5; perhaps TRBD1 as D (5 bases). The CDR3 extends over 15 amino acids. Germline V CDR1 and CDR2: SGDLS, YYNGEE. The V gene lost 6 bases and the J gene lost 8 bases, with 21 bases spanning the gap.

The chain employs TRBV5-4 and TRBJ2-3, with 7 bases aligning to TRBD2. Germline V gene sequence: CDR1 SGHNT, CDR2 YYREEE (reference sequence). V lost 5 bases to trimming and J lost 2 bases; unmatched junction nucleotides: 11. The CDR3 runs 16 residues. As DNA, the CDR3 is TGTGCCAGCAGATCCATGCGGGAGTACCCCACAGATACGCAGTATTTT. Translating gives CASRSMREYPTDTQYF.

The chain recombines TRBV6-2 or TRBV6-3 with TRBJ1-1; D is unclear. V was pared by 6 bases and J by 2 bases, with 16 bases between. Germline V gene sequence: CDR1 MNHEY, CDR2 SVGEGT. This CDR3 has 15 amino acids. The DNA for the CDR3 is TGTGCCAGCAGCTCCGTTACGGGTCTTAACACTGAAGCTTTCTTT. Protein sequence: CASSSVTGLNTEAFF.

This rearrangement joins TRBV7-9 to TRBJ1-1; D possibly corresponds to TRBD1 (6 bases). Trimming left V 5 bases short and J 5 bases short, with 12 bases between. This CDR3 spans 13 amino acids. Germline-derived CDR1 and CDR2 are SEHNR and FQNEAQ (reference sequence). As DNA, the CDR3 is TGTGCCAGCAGCCGAGTAGGGGGTACTGAAGCTTTCTTT. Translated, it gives CASSRVGGTEAFF.

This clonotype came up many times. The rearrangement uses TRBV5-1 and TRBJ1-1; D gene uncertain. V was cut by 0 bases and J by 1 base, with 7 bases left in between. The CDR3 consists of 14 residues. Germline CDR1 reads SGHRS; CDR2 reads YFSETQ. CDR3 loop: CASSLGRKNTEAFF. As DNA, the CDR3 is TGCGCCAGCAGCTTGGGGAGAAAGAACACTGAAGCTTTCTTT. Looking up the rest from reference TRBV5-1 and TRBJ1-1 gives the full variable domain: KAGVTQTPRYLIKTRGQQVTLSCSPISGHRSVSWYQQTPGQGLQFLFEYFSETQRNKGNFPGRFSGRQFSNSRSEMNVSTLELGDSALYLCASSLGRKNTEAFFGQGTRLTVV.

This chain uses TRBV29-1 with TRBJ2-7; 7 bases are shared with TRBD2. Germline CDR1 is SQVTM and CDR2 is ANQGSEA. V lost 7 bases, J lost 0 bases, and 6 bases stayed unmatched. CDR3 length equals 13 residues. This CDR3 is CSAVGGSSYEQYF. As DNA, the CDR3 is TGCAGCGCTGTGGGCGGGAGCTCCTACGAGCAGTACTTC.

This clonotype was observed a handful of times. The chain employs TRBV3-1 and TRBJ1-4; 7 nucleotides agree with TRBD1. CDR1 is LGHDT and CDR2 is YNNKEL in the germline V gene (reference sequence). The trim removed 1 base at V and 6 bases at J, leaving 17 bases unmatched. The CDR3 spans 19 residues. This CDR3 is CASSQGGLWDSRPYEKLFF. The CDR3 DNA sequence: TGTGCCAGCAGCCAAGGGGGACTTTGGGACAGCCGCCCGTATGAAAAACTGTTTTTT.

The CDR3 loop is CASSVGGSNSYEQYF. The CDR3 DNA is TGTGCCAGCAGCGTAGGGGGCTCAAACTCCTACGAGCAGTACTTC. The chain combines TRBV9 with TRBJ2-7; maybe TRBD1 (5 bases). Germline values: CDR1 SGDLS, CDR2 YYNGEE. V was trimmed by 0 bases and J by 0 bases, leaving 10 bases between them. CDR3 size: 15 residues.

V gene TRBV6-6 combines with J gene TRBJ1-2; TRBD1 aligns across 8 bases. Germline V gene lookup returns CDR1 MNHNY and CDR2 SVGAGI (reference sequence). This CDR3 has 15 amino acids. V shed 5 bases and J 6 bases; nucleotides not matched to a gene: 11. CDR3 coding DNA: TGTGCCAGCAGTCTTGGATGGACAGGGAGGAATGGCTACACCTTC. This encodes CASSLGWTGRNGYTF.

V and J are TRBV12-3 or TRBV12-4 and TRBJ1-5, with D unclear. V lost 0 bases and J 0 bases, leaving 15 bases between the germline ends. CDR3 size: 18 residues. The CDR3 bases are TGTGCCAGCAGTTTAGCGCTCCCTGGACGGGATAGCAATCAGCCCCAGCATTTT. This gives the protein CASSLALPGRDSNQPQHF.

CDR3 in amino acids: CASSLEGSRDEQYF. For the CDR3, the DNA is TGCGCCAGCAGCTTGGAGGGTAGCAGGGACGAGCAGTACTTC. The chain carries TRBV5-1 and TRBJ2-7; tentatively, D is TRBD1 (5 bases). The CDR3 is 14 residues long. Trimming removed 0 bases at V and 5 bases at J, with 12 bases between. Germline CDR1 is SGHRS and CDR2 is YFSETQ. Full variable domain (remainder filled in from reference TRBV5-1 and TRBJ2-7): KAGVTQTPRYLIKTRGQQVTLSCSPISGHRSVSWYQQTPGQGLQFLFEYFSETQRNKGNFPGRFSGRQFSNSRSEMNVSTLELGDSALYLCASSLEGSRDEQYFGPGTRLTVT.

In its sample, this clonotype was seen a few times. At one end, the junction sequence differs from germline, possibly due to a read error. CDR3 bases: TGCGCCAGCAGCCAGGTCCAAGAGACCCAGTACTTC. Protein sequence: CASSQVQETQYF. The chain combines TRBV3-1 with TRBJ2-5, with D uncertain. Germline CDR1 is LGHDT and CDR2 is YNNKEL (reference sequence). CDR3 length: 12 residues.

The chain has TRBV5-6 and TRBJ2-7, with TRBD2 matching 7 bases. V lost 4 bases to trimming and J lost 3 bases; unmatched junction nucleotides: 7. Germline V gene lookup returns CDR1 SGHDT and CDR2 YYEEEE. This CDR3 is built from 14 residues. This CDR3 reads CASSGAGYIYEQYF. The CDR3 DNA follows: TGTGCCAGCAGCGGAGCGGGATATATCTACGAGCAGTACTTC.

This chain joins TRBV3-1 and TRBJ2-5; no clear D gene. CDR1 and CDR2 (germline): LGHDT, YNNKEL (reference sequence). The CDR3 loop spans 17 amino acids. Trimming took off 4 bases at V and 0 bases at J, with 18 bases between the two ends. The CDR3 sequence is CASSPSGQFRYQETQYF. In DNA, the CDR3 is TGTGCCAGCAGCCCCTCCGGGCAGTTTAGGTACCAAGAGACCCAGTACTTC.

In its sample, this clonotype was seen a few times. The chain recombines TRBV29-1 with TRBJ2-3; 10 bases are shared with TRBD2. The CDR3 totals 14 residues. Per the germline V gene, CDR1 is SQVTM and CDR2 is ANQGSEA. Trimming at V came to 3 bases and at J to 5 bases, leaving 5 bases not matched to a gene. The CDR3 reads CSVESGRAVDTQYF. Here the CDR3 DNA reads TGCAGCGTTGAGAGCGGGAGGGCCGTAGATACGCAGTATTTT.

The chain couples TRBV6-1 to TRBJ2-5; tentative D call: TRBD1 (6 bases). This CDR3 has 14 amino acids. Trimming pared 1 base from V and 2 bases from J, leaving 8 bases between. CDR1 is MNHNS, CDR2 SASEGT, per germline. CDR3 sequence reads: CASSEGTEQETQYF. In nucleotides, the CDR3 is TGTGCCAGCAGTGAAGGGACAGAACAAGAGACCCAGTACTTC.